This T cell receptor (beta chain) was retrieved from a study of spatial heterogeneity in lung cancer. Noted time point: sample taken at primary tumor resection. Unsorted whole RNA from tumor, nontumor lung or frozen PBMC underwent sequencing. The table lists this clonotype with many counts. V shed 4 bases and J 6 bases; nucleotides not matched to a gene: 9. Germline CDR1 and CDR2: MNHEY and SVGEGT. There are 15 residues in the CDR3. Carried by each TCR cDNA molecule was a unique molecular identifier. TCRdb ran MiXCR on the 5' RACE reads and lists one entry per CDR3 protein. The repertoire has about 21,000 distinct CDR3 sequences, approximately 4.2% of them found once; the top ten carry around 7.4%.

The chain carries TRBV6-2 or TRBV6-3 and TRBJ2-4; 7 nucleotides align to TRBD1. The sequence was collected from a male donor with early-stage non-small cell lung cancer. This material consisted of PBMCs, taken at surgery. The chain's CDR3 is CASSWTPGQTNIQYF. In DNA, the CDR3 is TGTGCCAGCAGTTGGACGCCGGGACAGACAAACATTCAGTACTTC.